Sequencing of this TCR beta chain was carried out in a study of spatial heterogeneity in lung cancer. Regarding the study as a whole: Blood carried ubiquitous expanded tumor TCRs more at resection than follow-up.

With 3 bases removed from V and 3 bases from J, the gap between germline ends came to 15 bases. Germline CDR1 is SGHNT and CDR2 is YYREEE (reference sequence). The CDR3 is 16 amino acids. TCR cDNA molecules each had a unique molecular identifier. From the 5' RACE reads, TCRdb called clonotypes with MiXCR, one entry per CDR3 protein. This table holds about 21,000 distinct CDR3 sequences, approximately 4.4% found once. The time point here: sample taken at primary tumor resection. Sequencing covered unsorted whole RNA taken from tumor, nontumor lung or frozen PBMC. Samples were donated by 72 untreated early-stage non-small cell lung cancer patients. This clonotype was detected ten times or more. The antigen remains undetermined.

The rearrangement links TRBV5-4 to TRBJ1-4; D might be TRBD1 (6 bases). This TCR came from a male donor with early-stage non-small cell lung cancer. The specimen was PBMCs, collected at surgery. CDR3 region: CASSSPGQGPNEKLFF. The CDR3 nucleotides are TGTGCCAGCAGCTCGCCGGGGCAGGGGCCTAATGAAAAACTGTTTTTT. Combining the CDR3 with reference TRBV5-4 and TRBJ1-4 gives the whole variable domain ETGVTQSPTHLIKTRGQQVTLRCSSQSGHNTVSWYQQALGQGPQFIFQYYREEENGRGNFPPRFSGLQFPNYSSELNVNALELDDSALYLCASSSPGQGPNEKLFFGSGTQLSVL.